This T cell receptor (beta chain) was recorded in a study of blood T cell repertoires in COVID-19. Data came from immunoSEQ multiplex PCR; TCRdb stores just in-frame clones and leaves some out. The sample records 400,000 to 550,000 clones, 87% being singletons. CDR3 size: 13 residues. The V end lost 1 base, the J end lost 3 bases, and 7 bases lay between the germline ends. Germline V gene data show CDR1 as SQVTM and CDR2 as ANQGSEA. Everyone who took part was 18 to 89 years old, and they came from 24 US areas. The rearrangement uses TRBV29-1 and TRBJ1-3, with D uncertain. This TCR was sampled from a woman aged 18-30 years with acute COVID-19. Material for sequencing was PBMCs or T cells enriched from blood (not recorded which). The CDR3 sequence: CSVEGLGGNTIYF. Here the CDR3 DNA reads TGCAGCGTTGAAGGGCTTGGTGGAAACACCATATATTTT.